This record looks at one T cell receptor beta chain sequence and its context. Compared with germline, one end of the junction differs, possibly owing to a read error. The record originates from a study of T-cell memory formation after mild COVID-19. The CDR3 is 14 residues long. TCRdb recomputed calls from the 5' RACE reads with MiXCR, one row per CDR3 protein. The sample comprises 280,000 or so distinct CDR3 sequences, 15% to 20% of which are singletons, and roughly 23% rests with the top ten. This chain uses TRBV12-3 or TRBV12-4 with TRBJ1-2; TRBD1 might be the D (6 bases). The TCR sequence derives from a man aged 18 to 29 who had mild COVID-19 (a few samples of this study predate the infection). Cell type and time point are not known. Material: PBMCs or a T cell subset sorted from them (not recorded which). CDR3 sequence (DNA): TGTGCCAGCTGTTTGGGGGCAGGAAACTATGGCTACACCTTC. Encoded protein: CASCLGAGNYGYTF.